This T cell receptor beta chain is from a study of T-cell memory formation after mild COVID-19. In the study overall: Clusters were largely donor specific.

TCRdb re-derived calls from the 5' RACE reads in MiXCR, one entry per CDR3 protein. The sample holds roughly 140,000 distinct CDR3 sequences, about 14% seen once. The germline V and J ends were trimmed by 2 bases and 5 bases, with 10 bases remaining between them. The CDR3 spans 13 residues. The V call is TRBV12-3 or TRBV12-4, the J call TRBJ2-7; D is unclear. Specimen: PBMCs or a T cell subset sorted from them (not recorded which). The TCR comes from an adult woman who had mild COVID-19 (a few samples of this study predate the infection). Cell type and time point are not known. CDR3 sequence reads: CASSLPRADEQYF. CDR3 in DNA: TGTGCCAGCAGTTTACCCCGTGCAGACGAGCAGTACTTC.